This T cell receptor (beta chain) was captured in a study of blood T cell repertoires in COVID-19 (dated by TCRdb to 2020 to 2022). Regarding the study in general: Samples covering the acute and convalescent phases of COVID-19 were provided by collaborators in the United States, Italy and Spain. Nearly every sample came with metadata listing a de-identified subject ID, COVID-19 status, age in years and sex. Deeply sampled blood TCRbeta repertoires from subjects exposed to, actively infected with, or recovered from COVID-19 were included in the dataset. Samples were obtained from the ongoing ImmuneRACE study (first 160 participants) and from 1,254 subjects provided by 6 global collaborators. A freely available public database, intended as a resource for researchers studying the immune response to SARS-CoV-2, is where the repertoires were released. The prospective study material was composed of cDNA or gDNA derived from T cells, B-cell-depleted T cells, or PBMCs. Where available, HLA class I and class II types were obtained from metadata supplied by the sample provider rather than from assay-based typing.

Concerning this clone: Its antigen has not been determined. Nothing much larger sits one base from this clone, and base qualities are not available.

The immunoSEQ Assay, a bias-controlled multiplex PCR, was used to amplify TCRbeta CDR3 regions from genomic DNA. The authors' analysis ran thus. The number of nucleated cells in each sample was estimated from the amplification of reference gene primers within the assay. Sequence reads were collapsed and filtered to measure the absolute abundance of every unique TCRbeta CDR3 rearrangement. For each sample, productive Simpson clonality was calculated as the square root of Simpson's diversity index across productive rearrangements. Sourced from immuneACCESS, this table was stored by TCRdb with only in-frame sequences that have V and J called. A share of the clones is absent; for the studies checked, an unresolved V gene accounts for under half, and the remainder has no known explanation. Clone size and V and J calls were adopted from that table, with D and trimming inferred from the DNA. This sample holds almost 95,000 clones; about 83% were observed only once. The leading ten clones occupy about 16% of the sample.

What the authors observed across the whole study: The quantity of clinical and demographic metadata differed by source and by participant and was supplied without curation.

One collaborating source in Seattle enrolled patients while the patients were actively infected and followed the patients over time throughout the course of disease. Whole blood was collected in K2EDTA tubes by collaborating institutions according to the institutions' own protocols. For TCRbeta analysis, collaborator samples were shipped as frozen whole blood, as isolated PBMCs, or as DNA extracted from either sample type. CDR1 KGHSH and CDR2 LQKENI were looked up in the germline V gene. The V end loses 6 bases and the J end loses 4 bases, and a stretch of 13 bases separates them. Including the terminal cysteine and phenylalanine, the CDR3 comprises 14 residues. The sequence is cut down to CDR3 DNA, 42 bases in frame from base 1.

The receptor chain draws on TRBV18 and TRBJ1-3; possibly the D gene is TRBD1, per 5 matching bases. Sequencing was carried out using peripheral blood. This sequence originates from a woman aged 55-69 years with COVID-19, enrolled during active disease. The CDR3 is CASSTGGTGNTIYF. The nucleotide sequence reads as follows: TGTGCCAGCTCCACGGGAGGGACGGGAAACACCATATATTTT.